These 26 T cell receptor beta chains share one sample of origin, sequenced in a study of PD-1 blockade in classical Hodgkin lymphoma (TCRdb year 2020). The time point label corresponds to: cycle 4 day 1 (C4D1), after less than 7 weeks of nivolumab. Every trial patient had relapsed after autologous stem cell transplantation, and cohorts A, B and C differed in prior brentuximab vedotin exposure. The method was the immunoSEQ multiplex PCR assay. This is the immuneACCESS table as TCRdb keeps it, with only in-frame sequences that have V and J called. A part of the clones is gone; compared with another copy, unresolved V genes explain less than half, and the rest is unexplained. This sample lists approximately 93,000 clones; approximately 78% were detected once. Roughly 9.4% of the sample comes from the top ten. Here the sequenced sample was peripheral blood mononuclear cells (PBMCs), taken before the fourth cycle of nivolumab. These receptors were obtained from a human donor with classical Hodgkin lymphoma.

This clone occurred once. The chain employs TRBV18 and TRBJ2-2; 10 nucleotides line up with TRBD1. The junction had 4 bases not matched to a gene; V was cut back by 3 bases and J by 3 bases. The CDR3 totals 16 residues. Germline loops: CDR1 KGHSH, CDR2 LQKENI. CDR3 bases: TGTGCCAGCTCACCTTCCGGACAGGGGGACACCGGGGAGCTGTTTTTT. Translation: CASSPSGQGDTGELFF.

This clone showed up just once. The chain has TRBV6-4 and TRBJ1-5; D unclear. The CDR3 contains 13 residues. V was shortened by 0 bases and J by 5 bases, with 5 bases between the two germline ends. CDR1 and CDR2 (germline): MRHNA, SNTAGT. The CDR3 region is CASSDSVDQPQHF. The CDR3, as DNA: TGTGCCAGCAGTGACTCGGTGGATCAGCCCCAGCATTTT.

V and J are TRBV27 and TRBJ2-5; D remains unclear. The end of the DNA aligns better with TRBJ2-7, so the J call may be wrong. Germline V gene sequence: CDR1 MNHEY, CDR2 SMNVEV (reference sequence). This CDR3 is built from 14 residues. This CDR3 reads CASTRTANHYEQYF. CDR3 DNA sequence: TGTGCCAGCACAAGGACGGCAAATCACTACGAGCAGTACTTC.

This clone was picked up many times. V is TRBV4-2 and J is TRBJ2-7; unclear D gene. The CDR3 has 13 residues. The V gene lost 0 bases and the J gene lost 3 bases, with 6 bases spanning the gap. From germline, CDR1 is LGHNA and CDR2 YNFKEQ. The CDR3 bases are TGTGCCAGCAGCCAAGACGGGTACTACGAGCAGTACTTC. Protein product: CASSQDGYYEQYF.

The sample holds a few counts of this clone. The V call is TRBV11-1, the J call TRBJ2-5; the D is unclear. Trimming took off 5 bases at V and 4 bases at J, with 11 bases between the two ends. CDR3 length equals 13 residues. Per germline, CDR1 SGHAT and CDR2 FQDESV (reference sequence). The CDR3 nucleotides are TGTGCCAGCAGCCAGGACCGGGCAGAGACCCAGTACTTC. Protein: CASSQDRAETQYF.

The V gene is TRBV5-4, the J gene TRBJ1-6; D is undetermined. Germline assignment: CDR1 SGHNT and CDR2 YYREEE (reference sequence). The CDR3 loop spans 15 amino acids. Trimming removed 0 bases at V and 3 bases at J, with 7 bases between. The CDR3 DNA sequence: TGTGCCAGCAGCTTGGTCGGTGGCTATAATTCACCCCTCCACTTT. Translating gives CASSLVGGYNSPLHF.

The chain is built from TRBV19 and TRBJ2-7; 10 nucleotides agree with TRBD1. V lost 0 bases and J lost 4; bases outside the gene matches: 3. This CDR3 has 15 residues. Germline values: CDR1 LNHDA, CDR2 SQIVND (reference sequence). The CDR3, as DNA: TGTGCCAGTAGTATAGAATCGGGACAGGGGTACGAGCAGTACTTC. Amino acids: CASSIESGQGYEQYF.

V and J are TRBV5-1 and TRBJ2-3; no reliable D call. Trimming removed 2 bases from V and 6 bases from J, with 10 bases in between. Germline-derived CDR1 and CDR2 are SGHRS and YFSETQ. The CDR3 has 13 residues. The CDR3 region has the DNA TGCGCCAGCAGCTTTCAAACCGACGATACGCAGTATTTT. Encoded protein: CASSFQTDDTQYF.

The gene calls are TRBV6-5 and TRBJ2-1, with 8 positions matching TRBD2. Trimming cost V 0 bases and J 7 bases; bases outside gene matches: 8. The germline CDR1 and CDR2 sequences are MNHEY and SVGAGI. The CDR3 loop spans 16 amino acids. CDR3 bases: TGTGCCAGCAGTTACTCGCCCAGCGGGAGTGGGAATGAGCAGTTCTTC. Protein sequence: CASSYSPSGSGNEQFF.

DNA for the CDR3: TGTGCCAGCAGACCTAGGGACAATTCACCCCTCCACTTT. This codes for CASRPRDNSPLHF. This rearrangement joins TRBV6-6 to TRBJ1-6, with D possibly being TRBD1 (5 bases). V was pared by 6 bases and J by 7 bases, with 10 bases between. Germline V CDR1 and CDR2: MNHNY, SVGAGI (reference sequence). The CDR3 runs 13 residues.

The gene calls are TRBV27 and TRBJ2-7; 7 nucleotides align to TRBD2. Germline assignment: CDR1 MNHEY and CDR2 SMNVEV (reference sequence). The V and J ends lost 2 bases and 0 bases, in that order; junction bases with no gene match: 1. The CDR3 covers 14 residues. CDR3 DNA: TGTGCCAGCAGTTTAAGCGGGACCTCCTACGAGCAGTACTTC. It yields the protein CASSLSGTSYEQYF.

The V call is TRBV2, the J call TRBJ2-7, with TRBD1 matching 8 bases. Germline CDR1 and CDR2: SNHLY and FYNNEI. This CDR3 spans 14 amino acids. The V and J ends lost 1 base and 4 bases, in that order; junction bases with no gene match: 3. CDR3 coding DNA: TGTGCCAGCAGTGAAGGGACAGGGTATTACGAGCAGTACTTC. As protein: CASSEGTGYYEQYF.

V gene TRBV7-8 combines with J gene TRBJ1-6, with D perhaps matching TRBD1 (6 bases). The CDR3 covers 15 residues. In germline, CDR1 is SGHVS, CDR2 FQNEAQ. Trimming pared 1 base from V and 10 bases from J, leaving 14 bases between. DNA for the CDR3: TGTGCCAGCAGCTTAGTAGCCCCAGGGGTCTCACCCCTCCACTTT. It codes for CASSLVAPGVSPLHF.

This clone has a single count. The V gene is TRBV27, the J gene TRBJ2-2, with D perhaps matching TRBD1 (6 bases). Germline V lookup: CDR1 MNHEY, CDR2 SMNVEV (reference sequence). Trimming removed 4 bases from V and 4 bases from J, with 13 bases in between. The CDR3 runs 15 residues. In DNA, the CDR3 is TGTGCCAGCAGTTCAGGGGTTCGGGTCACCGGGGAGCTGTTTTTT. This gives the protein CASSSGVRVTGELFF.

The CDR3 here is CAISESDRGTAQYF. The CDR3 DNA sequence: TGTGCCATCAGTGAGAGCGACAGGGGAACGGCCCAGTACTTC. The rearrangement links TRBV10-3 to TRBJ2-5, with 8 bases aligning to TRBD1. Trimming cost V 2 bases and J 9 bases; bases outside gene matches: 8. Germline loops: CDR1 ENHRY, CDR2 SYGVKD. The CDR3 sequence is 14 residues long.

This clone has just one count. The junction shows a germline mismatch at one end, possibly a read error. The same CDR3 also results from other DNA sequences found in this sample. V and J are TRBV2 and TRBJ1-2; a weak D match, TRBD1 (6 bases). Germline lookup yields CDR1 SNHLY and CDR2 FYNNEI. CDR3 length equals 13 residues. In nucleotides, the CDR3 is TGTGCCAGCAGCGAAGGGGGGTGGGGGGGCTACACCTTC. It encodes CASSEGGWGGYTF. Drawing the rest from reference TRBV2 and TRBJ1-2, the complete variable domain is EPEVTQTPSHQVTQMGQEVILRCVPISNHLYFYWYRQILGQKVEFLVSFYNNEISEKSEIFDDQFSVERPDGSNFTLKIRSTKLEDSAMYFCASSEGGWGGYTFGSGTRLTVV.

This chain connects TRBV28 to TRBJ1-2; a possible D gene is TRBD1 (6 bases). CDR3 size: 11 residues. V dropped 7 bases and J dropped 10 bases, with 13 bases sitting between them. Germline V lookup: CDR1 MDHEN, CDR2 SYDVKM. The CDR3: CASTHRVDYTF. The DNA for the CDR3 is TGTGCCAGCACCCACAGGGTCGACTACACCTTC.

As regards this clone: Distinct nucleotide sequences in the sample also encode this CDR3. The chain uses TRBV10-3 and TRBJ2-7; D unresolved. The V gene's germline CDR1 is ENHRY and CDR2 SYGVKD. V lost 2 bases and J 4 bases, leaving 3 bases between the germline ends. This CDR3 contains 11 residues. CDR3 sequence: CAISEGYEQYF. CDR3 bases: TGTGCCATCAGTGAGGGTTACGAGCAGTACTTC.

The CDR3 reads CASNPWGPVNTEAFF. The CDR3 DNA follows: TGTGCCAGCAACCCATGGGGGCCGGTGAACACTGAAGCTTTCTTT. The rearrangement joins TRBV6-5 to TRBJ1-1, with D possibly being TRBD1 (6 bases). The ends were cut back, 7 bases at V and 0 bases at J, with 15 bases in the middle. The germline CDR1 and CDR2 sequences are MNHEY and SVGAGI. This CDR3 has 15 amino acids.

The gene calls are TRBV19 and TRBJ1-6, with TRBD1 identical over 8 bases. Unmatched junction bases numbered 12, after V lost 8 bases and J lost 0 bases. The germline gives CDR1 LNHDA, CDR2 SQIVND (reference sequence). This CDR3 spans 18 amino acids. CDR3 protein: CASQKGQVLSSYNSPLHF. CDR3 coding DNA: TGTGCCAGTCAAAAGGGACAGGTCCTGAGCTCCTATAATTCACCCCTCCACTTT.

CDR3 region: CASSLGRDLRETQYF. The CDR3 DNA follows: TGTGCCAGCAGCTTAGGCAGAGACCTCAGGGAGACCCAGTACTTC. The gene calls are TRBV7-2 and TRBJ2-5; D unresolved. Germline loops: CDR1 SGHTA, CDR2 FQGNSA. CDR3 length: 15 residues. V lost 1 base, J lost 5 bases, and 14 bases lay in between.

Only one count was recorded for this clone. The rearrangement links TRBV6-1 to TRBJ1-1; TRBD1 aligns across 10 bases. The germline V gene encodes CDR1 MNHNS and CDR2 SASEGT. J lost 5 bases, V lost 2 bases, and 8 bases had no gene match. The CDR3 runs to 16 residues. The DNA of the CDR3 is TGTGCCAGCAGTGAAAGGACAGGGGGAGGTAGAACTGAAGCTTTCTTT. Residues: CASSERTGGGRTEAFF.

The chain couples TRBV13 to TRBJ2-1; 13 bases map to TRBD2. The junction had 8 bases not matched to a gene; V was cut back by 5 bases and J by 1 base. This CDR3 spans 18 amino acids. The germline V gene has CDR1 PRHDT and CDR2 FYEKMQ (reference sequence). The CDR3 here is CASSRGTSGIPSYNEQFF. As DNA, the CDR3 is TGTGCCAGCAGCCGTGGGACTAGCGGGATTCCTTCCTACAATGAGCAGTTCTTC.

The chain couples TRBV18 to TRBJ1-1; D not certain. V was shortened by 5 bases and J by 0 bases, with 13 bases between the two germline ends. CDR3 length equals 15 residues. CDR1 is KGHSH and CDR2 is LQKENI in the germline V gene. The CDR3 protein is CASSARVSMNTEAFF. The CDR3 DNA is TGTGCCAGCTCAGCCCGGGTTTCCATGAACACTGAAGCTTTCTTT. The full variable domain, rest sourced from reference TRBV18 and TRBJ1-1, is NAGVMQNPRHLVRRRGQEARLRCSPMKGHSHVYWYRQLPEEGLKFMVYLQKENIIDESGMPKERFSAEFPKEGPSILRIQQVVRGDSAAYFCASSARVSMNTEAFFGQGTRLTVV.

This chain joins TRBV19 and TRBJ1-5; D not resolved. This CDR3 region has 16 residues. Germline lookup yields CDR1 LNHDA and CDR2 SQIVND (reference sequence). V was trimmed by 3 bases and J by 0 bases, leaving 12 bases between them. The CDR3 protein is CASSMDSGSSNQPQHF. As DNA, the CDR3 is TGTGCCAGTAGTATGGATTCCGGGAGTAGCAATCAGCCCCAGCATTTT.

In this sample, this clone turned up a few times. The same CDR3 also results from other DNA sequences found in this sample. The rearrangement uses TRBV28 and TRBJ1-5, with TRBD1 matching 7 bases. V lost 5 bases to trimming and J lost 7 bases; unmatched junction nucleotides: 5. Germline CDR1 reads MDHEN; CDR2 reads SYDVKM. The CDR3 spans 13 residues. The CDR3 nucleotides are TGTGCCAGCAGTCTCGACAGGGCCCAGCCCCAGCATTTT. It encodes CASSLDRAQPQHF.